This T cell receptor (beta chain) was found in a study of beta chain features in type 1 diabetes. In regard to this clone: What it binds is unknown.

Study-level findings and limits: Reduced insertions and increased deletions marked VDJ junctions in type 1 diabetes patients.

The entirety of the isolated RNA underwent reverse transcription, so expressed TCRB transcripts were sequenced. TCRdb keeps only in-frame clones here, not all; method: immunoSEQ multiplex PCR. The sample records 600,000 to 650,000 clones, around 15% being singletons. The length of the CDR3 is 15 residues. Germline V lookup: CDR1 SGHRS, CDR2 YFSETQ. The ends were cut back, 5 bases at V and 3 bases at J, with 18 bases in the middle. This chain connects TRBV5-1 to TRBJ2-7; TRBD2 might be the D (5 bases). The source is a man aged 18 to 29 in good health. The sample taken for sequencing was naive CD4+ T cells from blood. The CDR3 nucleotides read TGCGCCAGCAGATCCGGGATTTCGGGGAACTACGAGCAGTACTTC. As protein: CASRSGISGNYEQYF.